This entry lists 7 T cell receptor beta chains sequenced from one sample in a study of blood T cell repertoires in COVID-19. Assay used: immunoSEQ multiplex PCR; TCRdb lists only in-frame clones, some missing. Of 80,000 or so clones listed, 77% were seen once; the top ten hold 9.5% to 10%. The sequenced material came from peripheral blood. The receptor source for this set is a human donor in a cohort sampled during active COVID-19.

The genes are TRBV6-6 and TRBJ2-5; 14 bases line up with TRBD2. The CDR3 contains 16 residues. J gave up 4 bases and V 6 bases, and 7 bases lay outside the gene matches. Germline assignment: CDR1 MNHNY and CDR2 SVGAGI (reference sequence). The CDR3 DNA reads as TGTGCCAGCAGGACTAGCGGGGGGGCCCTTAGAGAGACCCAGTACTTC. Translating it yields CASRTSGGALRETQYF.

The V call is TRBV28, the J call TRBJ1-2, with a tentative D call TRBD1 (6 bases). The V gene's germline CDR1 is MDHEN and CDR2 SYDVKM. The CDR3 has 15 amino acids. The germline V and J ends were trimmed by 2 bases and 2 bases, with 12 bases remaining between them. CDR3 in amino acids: CASSLLDRPNYGYTF. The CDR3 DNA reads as TGTGCCAGCAGTTTACTCGACAGGCCGAACTATGGCTACACCTTC.

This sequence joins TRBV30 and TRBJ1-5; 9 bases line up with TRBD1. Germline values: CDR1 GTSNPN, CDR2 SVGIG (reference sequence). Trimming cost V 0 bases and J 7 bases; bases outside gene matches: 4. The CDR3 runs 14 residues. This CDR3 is CAWSVQDRGQPQHF. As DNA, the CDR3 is TGTGCCTGGAGTGTACAGGACAGGGGACAGCCCCAGCATTTT.

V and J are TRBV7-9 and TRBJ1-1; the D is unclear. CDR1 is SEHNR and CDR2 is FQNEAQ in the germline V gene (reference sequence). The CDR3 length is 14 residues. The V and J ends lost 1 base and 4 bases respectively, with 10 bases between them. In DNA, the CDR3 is TGTGCCAGCAGCTTAGGTGGCAGTGGCACTGAAGCTTTCTTT. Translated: CASSLGGSGTEAFF.

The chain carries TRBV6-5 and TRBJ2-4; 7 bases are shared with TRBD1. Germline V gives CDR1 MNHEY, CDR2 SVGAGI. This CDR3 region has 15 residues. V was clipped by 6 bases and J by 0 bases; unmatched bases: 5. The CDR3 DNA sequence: TGTGCCAGCAGACGGACAGGCCTAGCCAAAAACATTCAGTACTTC. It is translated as CASRRTGLAKNIQYF.

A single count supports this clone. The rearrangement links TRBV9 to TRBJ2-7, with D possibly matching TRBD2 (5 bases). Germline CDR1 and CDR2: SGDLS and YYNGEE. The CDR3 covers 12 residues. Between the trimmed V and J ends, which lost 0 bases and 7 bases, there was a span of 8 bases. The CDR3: CASSVDRGEQYF. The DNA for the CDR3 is TGTGCCAGCAGCGTAGACCGAGGGGAGCAGTACTTC.

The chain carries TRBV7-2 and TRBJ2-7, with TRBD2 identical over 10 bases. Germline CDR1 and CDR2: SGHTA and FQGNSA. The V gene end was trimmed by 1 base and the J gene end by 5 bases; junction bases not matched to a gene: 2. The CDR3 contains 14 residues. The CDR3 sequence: CASSLVLAGHEQYF. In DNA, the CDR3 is TGTGCCAGCAGCTTAGTACTAGCGGGGCACGAGCAGTACTTC.